What follows are 24 T cell receptor beta chains derived from one specimen sequenced in a study of cytomegalovirus exposure and HLA in healthy donors. Use of 60 Vbeta and 13 Jbeta primers characterized the PCR. Method: immunoSEQ multiplex PCR; TCRdb's copy keeps in-frame clones and lacks some. The data hold 80,000 to 130,000 clones, with roughly 75% observed a single time. The sample comprised PBMCs. The receptors come from a male donor in good health and CMV-seropositive.

This clone showed up many times. This sequence joins TRBV19 and TRBJ2-1, with TRBD2 matching 7 bases. The CDR3 runs 15 residues. Per germline, CDR1 LNHDA and CDR2 SQIVND (reference sequence). The J segment lost 0 bases and the V segment lost 6 bases, leaving 5 bases of the junction unmatched. The CDR3 nucleotides read TGTGCCAGTAGATATTCGGGGGGCTCCTACAATGAGCAGTTCTTC. Its protein is CASRYSGGSYNEQFF.

The chain combines TRBV7-3 with TRBJ2-5, with TRBD1 as a possible D gene (6 bases). This CDR3 comprises 16 residues. The germline CDR1 and CDR2 sequences are SGHTA and FQGTGA. V was pared by 3 bases and J by 4 bases, with 18 bases between. Here the CDR3 reads CASSLGTVRGSETQYF. Written as DNA, the CDR3 is TGTGCCAGCAGCTTGGGGACGGTGAGGGGGTCAGAGACCCAGTACTTC.

The chain recombines TRBV6-6 with TRBJ2-1; 8 bases are shared with TRBD1. With V trimmed by 1 base and J by 5 bases, 7 bases remained unmatched. The CDR3 has 16 amino acids. Per the germline V gene, CDR1 is MNHNY and CDR2 is SVGAGI (reference sequence). DNA of the CDR3: TGTGCCAGCAGTTACTTTTCCGGGACAGGAGACAATGAGCAGTTCTTC. It yields the protein CASSYFSGTGDNEQFF.

This clone was seen more than once but under ten times. The chain has TRBV7-6 and TRBJ2-6, with 9 bases aligning to TRBD1. Germline V gene data show CDR1 as SGHVS and CDR2 as FNYEAQ. The CDR3 consists of 18 residues. V was pared by 5 bases and J by 0 bases, with 8 bases of the junction left unmatched. The CDR3 loop is CASSDQTGGGSGANVLTF. The CDR3 DNA follows: TGTGCCAGCAGCGACCAGACAGGGGGAGGCTCTGGGGCCAACGTCCTGACTTTC.

The chain is built from TRBV4-1 and TRBJ1-3; tentatively, D is TRBD1 (6 bases). Per the germline V gene, CDR1 is MGHRA and CDR2 is YSYEKL. This CDR3 is 16 amino acids long. V was cut by 0 bases and J by 2 bases, with 11 bases left in between. In DNA, the CDR3 is TGCGCCAGCAGCCAAGAGGGACACCGGGCTGGAAACACCATATATTTT. It yields the protein CASSQEGHRAGNTIYF.

The chain employs TRBV7-2 and TRBJ2-5; 9 bases are shared with TRBD1. Germline V gives CDR1 SGHTA, CDR2 FQGNSA. The J segment lost 2 bases and the V segment lost 4 bases, leaving 5 bases of the junction unmatched. CDR3 length: 15 amino acids. The CDR3 nucleotides are TGTGCCAGCAGCTACTCGACAGGGGGTCAAGAGACCCAGTACTTC. It translates to CASSYSTGGQETQYF.

The chain has TRBV23-1 and TRBJ1-4, with 7 bases lining up with TRBD1. TRBV23-1 is noted as an ORF with a role that remains uncertain. The CDR3 length is 15 residues. J was trimmed by 3 bases and V by 4 bases; bases with no gene match: 5. CDR3: CASSPTGIPNEKLFF. The CDR3 DNA reads TGCGCCAGCAGTCCGACAGGGATACCTAATGAAAAACTGTTTTTT.

This clone was counted a few times. The junction departs from the called germline gene at one end, perhaps through a read error. The chain links TRBV7-9 to TRBJ2-3, with TRBD2 matching over 15 bases. Germline CDR1 reads SEHNR; CDR2 reads FQNEAQ (reference sequence). The CDR3 spans 16 residues. The CDR3, as DNA: TGTTCCAGCAGCTTTGGACTAGCGGGGGGGAGGGATACGCAGTATTTT. Translating it yields CSSSFGLAGGRDTQYF.

The chain couples TRBV7-9 to TRBJ2-7; D perhaps matches TRBD1 (6 bases). CDR3 length: 13 amino acids. Trimming removed 3 bases from V and 8 bases from J, with 14 bases in between. Germline CDR1 reads SEHNR; CDR2 reads FQNEAQ (reference sequence). CDR3 residues: CASSLHSGQQQYF. The CDR3 coding sequence is TGTGCCAGCAGCTTGCATTCCGGACAGCAGCAGTACTTC. The variable domain in full, completed from reference TRBV7-9 and TRBJ2-7, reads DTGVSQNPRHKITKRGQNVTFRCDPISEHNRLYWYRQTLGQGPEFLTYFQNEAQLEKSRLLSDRFSAERPKGSFSTLEIQRTEQGDSAMYLCASSLHSGQQQYFGPGTRLTVT.

The chain couples TRBV11-3 to TRBJ1-1; D is unclear. The germline CDR1 and CDR2 sequences are SGHNT and YENEEA. V was trimmed by 4 bases and J by 4 bases, leaving 13 bases between them. CDR3 length equals 14 residues. CDR3 sequence reads: CASSSGEPSTEAFF. The CDR3 DNA is TGTGCCAGCAGCTCTGGGGAGCCAAGCACTGAAGCTTTCTTT. The full variable domain, rest sourced from reference TRBV11-3 and TRBJ1-1, is EAGVVQSPRYKIIEKKQPVAFWCNPISGHNTLYWYLQNLGQGPELLIRYENEEAVDDSQLPKDRFSAERLKGVDSTLKIQPAELGDSAVYLCASSSGEPSTEAFFGQGTRLTVV.

This clone was detected only once. The V call is TRBV9, the J call TRBJ2-3; 8 nucleotides match TRBD2. With V trimmed by 4 bases and J by 3 bases, 13 bases remained unmatched. Germline V gives CDR1 SGDLS, CDR2 YYNGEE. CDR3 length: 17 amino acids. CDR3 DNA: TGTGCCAGCAGCTTCCTCCCGGGGGGGGGTTCAACAGATACGCAGTATTTT. Its translation: CASSFLPGGGSTDTQYF. Filled out from reference TRBV9 and TRBJ2-3, the complete variable domain reads DSGVTQTPKHLITATGQRVTLRCSPRSGDLSVYWYQQSLDQGLQFLIQYYNGEERAKGNILERFSAQQFPDLHSELNLSSLELGDSALYFCASSFLPGGGSTDTQYFGPGTRLTVL.

This chain connects TRBV4-1 to TRBJ1-4; TRBD1 agrees at 7 bases. This CDR3 contains 14 residues. The V and J ends lost 1 base and 8 bases, in that order; junction bases with no gene match: 4. Germline CDR1 is MGHRA and CDR2 is YSYEKL. CDR3 residues: CASSQGTGAEKLFF. CDR3 nucleotide sequence: TGCGCCAGCAGCCAAGGGACAGGAGCGGAAAAACTGTTTTTT.

The chain employs TRBV30 and TRBJ1-2; perhaps TRBD1 as D (5 bases). V shed 0 bases and J shed 5 bases, with 16 bases lying between them. CDR1 and CDR2 (germline): GTSNPN, SVGIG (reference sequence). There are 15 residues in the CDR3. CDR3 loop: CAWSVRGREEYGYTF. The CDR3 bases are TGTGCCTGGAGTGTACGGGGCAGGGAGGAGTATGGCTACACCTTC.

This clone was recorded only once. This chain uses TRBV2 with TRBJ1-2; D remains unclear. V lost 8 bases and J 0 bases, leaving 4 bases between the germline ends. The germline CDR1 and CDR2 sequences are SNHLY and FYNNEI. The CDR3 has 11 amino acids. In DNA form, the CDR3 reads TGTGCCAGCGGCCCTAACTATGGCTACACCTTC. It yields the protein CASGPNYGYTF.

The V and J genes are TRBV13 and TRBJ1-2; D not certain. The CDR3 sequence is 15 residues long. Germline CDR1 reads PRHDT; CDR2 reads FYEKMQ (reference sequence). V lost 5 bases, J lost 6 bases, and 19 bases lay in between. The CDR3 DNA sequence: TGTGCCAGCAGCCCCCGACCCCTAGAGGTAGATGGCTACACCTTC. Translation: CASSPRPLEVDGYTF.

This clone has just one count. The chain carries TRBV5-1 and TRBJ2-7, with 7 positions matching TRBD2. The length of the CDR3 is 13 residues. Germline V gene data show CDR1 as SGHRS and CDR2 as YFSETQ. Losses at the gene ends were 7 bases for V and 5 bases for J; bases not matched to a gene: 9. CDR3 in DNA: TGCGCCAGCGGAAGCGGGGACGTAGACGAGCAGTACTTC. Its translation: CASGSGDVDEQYF.

Only a few counts were recorded for this clone. Here the CDR3 DNA reads TGTGCCAGCAGTTTCCTCGGACAGGGGTTGAGCCGAGAGACCCAGTACTTC. It translates to CASSFLGQGLSRETQYF. V and J are TRBV5-6 and TRBJ2-5; TRBD1 matches at 9 bases. Germline V gene lookup returns CDR1 SGHDT and CDR2 YYEEEE. The V segment lost 5 bases and the J segment 4 bases; nucleotides outside the gene matches: 15. CDR3 length: 17 residues. The full variable domain, completed using reference TRBV5-6 and TRBJ2-5, is DAGVTQSPTHLIKTRGQQVTLRCSPKSGHDTVSWYQQALGQGPQFIFQYYEEEERQRGNFPDRFSGHQFPNYSSELNVNALLLGDSALYLCASSFLGQGLSRETQYFGPGTRLLVL.

This clone was seen only once. This sequence joins TRBV13 and TRBJ2-5, with 7 bases fitting TRBD1. V dropped 4 bases and J dropped 5; count of bases not matched to a gene: 10. The germline V gene has CDR1 PRHDT and CDR2 FYEKMQ (reference sequence). This CDR3 has 15 amino acids. CDR3 sequence (DNA): TGTGCCAGCAGCTGGGCTCAGGGGGAGTCGGAGACCCAGTACTTC. Protein: CASSWAQGESETQYF.

This clone has only a few counts. V gene TRBV30 combines with J gene TRBJ1-4; D unresolved. CDR1 GTSNPN and CDR2 SVGIG come from the germline V gene (reference sequence). The CDR3 totals 15 residues. With 3 bases removed from V and 4 bases from J, the gap between germline ends came to 15 bases. The CDR3 sequence: CAWRGVMGNNEKLFF. The CDR3 DNA reads as TGTGCCTGGAGGGGAGTGATGGGTAATAATGAAAAACTGTTTTTT. Combining the CDR3 with reference TRBV30 and TRBJ1-4 gives the whole variable domain SQTIHQWPATLVQPVGSPLSLECTVEGTSNPNLYWYRQAAGRGLQLLFYSVGIGQISSEVPQNLSASRPQDRQFILSSKKLLLSDSGFYLCAWRGVMGNNEKLFFGSGTQLSVL.

The sample holds one count of this clone. V is TRBV10-3 and J is TRBJ1-5; D is ambiguous. This CDR3 is 13 amino acids long. Germline V CDR1 and CDR2: ENHRY, SYGVKD. The germline V and J ends were trimmed by 2 bases and 3 bases, with 5 bases remaining between them. CDR3 in amino acids: CAISEQDNQPQHF. The CDR3 DNA reads TGTGCCATCAGTGAGCAGGACAATCAGCCCCAGCATTTT.

This chain connects TRBV19 to TRBJ1-5; TRBD1 matches at 7 bases. V was clipped by 9 bases and J by 2 bases; unmatched bases: 4. The CDR3 consists of 13 residues. Per germline, CDR1 LNHDA and CDR2 SQIVND (reference sequence). CDR3: CASGQERNQPQHF. The DNA for the CDR3 is TGTGCCAGCGGACAGGAACGCAATCAGCCCCAGCATTTT. The full variable domain, rest sourced from reference TRBV19 and TRBJ1-5, is DGGITQSPKYLFRKEGQNVTLSCEQNLNHDAMYWYRQDPGQGLRLIYYSQIVNDFQKGDIAEGYSVSREKKESFPLTVTSAQKNPTAFYLCASGQERNQPQHFGDGTRLSIL.

The rearrangement links TRBV29-1 to TRBJ2-3, with D perhaps TRBD1 (5 bases). The CDR3 has 15 residues. V lost 4 bases to trimming and J lost 2 bases, with 16 bases between them. Looked up from germline, CDR1 is SQVTM and CDR2 is ANQGSEA. The CDR3 loop reads CSVGRQTDYTDTQYF. In nucleotides, the CDR3 is TGCAGCGTTGGGCGACAGACAGATTACACAGATACGCAGTATTTT.

This sequence joins TRBV9 and TRBJ1-2; D is possibly TRBD1 (5 bases). This CDR3 spans 14 amino acids. CDR1 is SGDLS and CDR2 is YYNGEE in the germline V gene. Trimming pared 4 bases from V and 7 bases from J, leaving 17 bases between. The CDR3 sequence: CASSPTGRVFGYTF. CDR3 coding DNA: TGTGCCAGCAGCCCAACCGGCAGGGTGTTTGGCTACACCTTC.

This chain connects TRBV21-1 to TRBJ1-5. TRBV21-1 is noted as a pseudogene. This CDR3 is built from 15 residues. DNA of the CDR3: TGTGCCAGCAGCAAAGGGAGGGAGGGGGAACAGCCCCAGCATTTT. It codes for CASSKGREGEQPQHF.